This T cell receptor beta chain was sequenced during a study of shared clonotypes between healthy human individuals (TCRdb year 2020). Some background on the complete study: A couple of women and three men aged 18 to 49 years were included in the cohort. To increase sequencing depth and limit assay-specific biases, different laboratories used diverse techniques to prepare libraries and sequence TCR repertoires. To estimate repertoire size and how much clonotypes are shared between individuals, the study performed deep sequencing of blood TCR repertoires from a few healthy adults. For each donor, CD4 naive and CD4 memory were each given three plates, CD8 naive was given two plates, and CD8 memory was given one plate. Between about 0.85 and 9.5 billion PBMCs per donor were obtained by leukapheresis.

Using the deep immunoSEQ assay, multiplex PCR amplified TCR CDR3 regions from genomic DNA. For each cell subset, the extracted genomic DNA was distributed evenly across all wells of several immunoSEQ 96-well plates, and each plate served as one replicate. For sorted subsets, about 200 ng genomic DNA, equal to about 30,000 T cell genomes, was loaded into each replicate PCR. Purified libraries were quantified with a Qubit 3.0 fluorometer, sized on a Bioanalyzer 2100, and re-quantified with the KAPA Library Quantification kit. Every immunoSEQ 96-well plate was sequenced on a dedicated single-read 150-cycle Illumina NextSeq 550 flow cell. The authors processed their data as follows. Because the immunoSEQ output included only junctional sequences and no quality scores, the filtering could not be the same as the filtering used for full-length reads. Sequences were annotated with PyIR, a Python wrapper for IgBLAST v1.9, and V/J genes and CDR3 were assigned using IMGT germline references. Reads were filtered out if the reads had weak V/J assignments (E-value above 1e-6), no CDR3, stop codons, out-of-frame junctions, or ambiguous translated residues. A V3J clonotype was defined by an identical inferred V gene, J gene, and CDR3 amino acid sequence. To compute the percentage overlap between repertoires, the number of shared unique clonotypes was divided by the size of the smaller repertoire. Richness of each repertoire was evaluated using RTK rarefaction, the Chao1 estimator, and Recon v2.1 estimates of unobserved clonotypes. Generation probabilities for all TCRbeta clonotypes obtained by the gDNA method from a handful of donors were computed using OLGA. As stored in TCRdb, this immuneACCESS dataset retains in-frame rearrangements with V and J assigned. A fraction of the clones does not appear; measured against another copy, unresolved V genes explain less than half of the discrepancy, and the remainder lacks a known reason. Clone size and the V and J calls come from that table; the DNA yielded D and trimming. The sample profile shows millions of clones; over 85% of them were found once. Of the sample, roughly 0.14% falls within the top ten clones.

As concerns this clone: It lacks a known antigen. No base-level quality is on record; no much larger clone is a single base apart.

Study-level results and caveats: Based on pairwise subsampling, the degree of clonotype sharing among donors was expected to be affected by sequencing depth. The genetic and exposure-history diversity represented was limited by the small number of donors. Estimated clonotype richness was generally larger for naive than for memory subsets. Clonotypes shared by all four sorted-subset donors showed higher generation probabilities than non-shared clonotypes. Incomplete sequencing was indicated by rarefaction of sorted-subset datasets, despite the large sequencing depth. Approximately 5% of naive CD4, roughly 3.5% of naive CD8, approximately 2.2% of memory CD4, and around 0.4% of memory CD8 clonotypes were shared across four donors. Only blood was sampled, and tissue TCR repertoires likely differ from those in blood.

CDR1 is given as SGHRS and CDR2 as YFSETQ, both from the germline V gene. Counted from cysteine to phenylalanine, this CDR3 has 15 amino acids. Only the CDR3 portion is preserved as DNA: 45 bases, with reading frame beginning at the first base. V gives up 2 bases and J gives up 6 bases, and the segment between their germline ends measures 12 bases. The donors were healthy, HIV-negative adults who had no recently reported acute infections or vaccinations. All donors were Caucasian adults living in Nashville, Tennessee, USA. Magnetic negative selection was used to enrich CD4+ T cells, after which naive cells were positively selected on CD45RA and the negative fraction became the memory subset. Blood was collected by leukapheresis, and PBMCs were isolated by Ficoll-Histopaque density gradient centrifugation and then cryopreserved in liquid nitrogen vapor phase. Analytical flow cytometry was used to check the purity and quantity of every magnetically sorted T cell population. From each sorted fraction, genomic DNA was isolated and quantified by UV absorbance on a Nanodrop 2000c.

Here the chain combines TRBV5-1 and TRBJ1-6; the D gene cannot be resolved reliably. This receptor was taken from a young man in good health. The sample comprised naive CD4+ T cells sorted from blood. Explained via the paper, the cell subset or site label denotes: CD45RA+ positively selected. The DNA reads TGCGCCAGCAGCTTAAGACCACTCAGTAATTCACCCCTCCACTTT. It translates as CASSLRPLSNSPLHF.